Below, 8 T cell receptor beta chains from the same sample are listed, as sequenced in a study of PD-L1 blockade in urothelial cancer. Sequencing used immunoSEQ multiplex PCR; TCRdb keeps in-frame clones, though not all of them. The sample contains around 19,000 clones, 80% to 90% of which appear only once. Sample: PBMCs, taken around atezolizumab (anti-PD-L1) treatment. Every receptor here comes from a man aged 45-60 years with urothelial cancer.

The DNA of the CDR3 is TGCGCCAGCGTGGTAGACAGCGCCTACGAGCAGTACTTC. This gives the protein CASVVDSAYEQYF. The chain employs TRBV10-2 and TRBJ2-7, with a tentative D call TRBD1 (5 bases). Germline V gene sequence: CDR1 WSHSY, CDR2 SAAADI. Trimming took 8 bases from V and 2 from J, leaving 13 bases between them. The CDR3 extends over 13 amino acids.

The genes are TRBV19 and TRBJ1-6, with 9 bases that match TRBD1. With 7 bases clipped from V and 6 bases from J, the junction kept 10 bases outside the gene matches. CDR3 length: 16 residues. Per the germline V gene, CDR1 is LNHDA and CDR2 is SQIVND (reference sequence). The CDR3 loop reads CASKPGTGITNSPLHF. CDR3 DNA sequence: TGTGCCAGTAAACCCGGGACAGGGATTACTAATTCACCCCTCCACTTT.

The chain is built from TRBV19 and TRBJ1-6; D ambiguous. In germline, CDR1 is LNHDA, CDR2 SQIVND (reference sequence). This CDR3 has 15 residues. Deletions cut 5 bases from V and 7 bases from J, with 15 bases between. CDR3 sequence (DNA): TGTGCCAGTAGTTTCAACGAGGGCACGAATTCACCCCTCCACTTT. Translation gives CASSFNEGTNSPLHF.

The chain employs TRBV19 and TRBJ2-3, with 8 nucleotides matching TRBD2. The CDR3 is 16 amino acids. The junction had 8 bases not matched to a gene; V was cut back by 4 bases and J by 2 bases. The germline CDR1 and CDR2 sequences are LNHDA and SQIVND (reference sequence). The CDR3 loop reads CASSRRGAPITDTQYF. DNA of the CDR3: TGTGCCAGTAGTAGGCGGGGGGCGCCTATCACAGATACGCAGTATTTT.

The chain links TRBV18 to TRBJ2-6; TRBD1 is a possible D gene (6 bases). Germline V CDR1 and CDR2: KGHSH, LQKENI. This CDR3 is 18 amino acids long. Between the trimmed V and J ends, which lost 6 bases and 2 bases, there was a span of 20 bases. CDR3 DNA sequence: TGTGCCAGCTCCAAACAAGGAACAGGGAATGCTGGGGCCAACGTCCTGACTTTC. Protein: CASSKQGTGNAGANVLTF.

The chain couples TRBV4-1 to TRBJ1-1, with 7 bases that match TRBD1. The V and J ends lost 0 bases and 7 bases, in that order; junction bases with no gene match: 5. The CDR3 extends over 14 amino acids. Germline V gene lookup returns CDR1 MGHRA and CDR2 YSYEKL. In DNA form, the CDR3 reads TGCGCCAGCAGCCAAGATTTCCCAGGGGGTGAAGCTTTCTTT. Residues: CASSQDFPGGEAFF.

The V and J genes are TRBV5-1 and TRBJ2-4; 8 nucleotides agree with TRBD1. The CDR3 spans 12 residues. The junction had 2 bases not matched to a gene; V was cut back by 5 bases and J by 7 bases. Germline loops: CDR1 SGHRS, CDR2 YFSETQ. The CDR3 DNA sequence: TGCGCCAGCAGTGGGGACAGGAACATTCAGTACTTC. As protein: CASSGDRNIQYF.

V gene TRBV6-6 combines with J gene TRBJ1-5; D remains unclear. The V gene's germline CDR1 is MNHNY and CDR2 SVGAGI (reference sequence). The CDR3 sequence is 15 residues long. Trimming shortened V by 6 bases and J by 7 bases, and 19 bases separated the two germline ends. CDR3 nucleotides: TGTGCCAGCAGCCTAAGGCCGGGGTTGGACCAGCCCCAGCATTTT. Amino acid sequence: CASSLRPGLDQPQHF.